This entry lists 29 T cell receptor beta chains sequenced from one sample in a study of blood T cell repertoires in COVID-19. Assay used: immunoSEQ multiplex PCR; TCRdb lists only in-frame clones, some missing. This table has under 150,000 clones, around four fifths appearing once. The sequenced material came from peripheral blood. Every receptor here comes from a human donor in a cohort sampled during active COVID-19.

CDR3 nucleotide sequence: TGTGCCATATCGCTAGACGAGAATCAGCCCCAGCATTTT. This sequence encodes CAISLDENQPQHF. The V gene is TRBV19, the J gene TRBJ1-5; unclear D gene. Trimming removed 10 bases from V and 4 bases from J, with 14 bases in between. The V gene's germline CDR1 is LNHDA and CDR2 SQIVND (reference sequence). The CDR3 loop spans 13 amino acids.

CDR3 loop: CASSLPGTGIGSPLHF. CDR3 in DNA: TGTGCCAGCAGTTTGCCCGGGACAGGGATAGGTTCACCCCTCCACTTT. V usage is TRBV28 and J usage is TRBJ1-6, with TRBD1 matching over 9 bases. The germline V gene has CDR1 MDHEN and CDR2 SYDVKM. This CDR3 has 16 amino acids. J was trimmed by 9 bases and V by 3 bases; bases with no gene match: 9.

This clone turned up a few times. CDR3 sequence: CASTFTSGRAYEQYF. DNA of the CDR3: TGTGCCAGCACCTTCACTAGCGGGAGGGCCTACGAGCAGTACTTC. This sequence joins TRBV21-1 and TRBJ2-7; the table assigns TRBD2, which was not confirmed against the DNA. TRBV21-1 is assigned pseudogene status. This CDR3 is built from 15 residues.

The chain employs TRBV7-2 and TRBJ1-4; possibly TRBD1 for D (5 bases). This CDR3 region has 15 residues. CDR1 is SGHTA, CDR2 FQGNSA, per germline. Trimming left V 1 base short and J 4 bases short, with 10 bases between. The CDR3, as DNA: TGTGCCAGCAGCTTAGGGGGGGTGGGTAATGAAAAACTGTTTTTT. It specifies CASSLGGVGNEKLFF.

J is TRBJ2-7 and V is TRBV7-8; 10 nucleotides agree with TRBD1. The CDR3 length is 15 residues. V trimming: 5 bases; J trimming: 3 bases; junction bases outside the gene matches: 7. From germline, CDR1 is SGHVS and CDR2 FQNEAQ. The CDR3 is CASSRPGTGVYEQYF. In DNA, the CDR3 is TGTGCCAGCAGCAGACCCGGGACAGGGGTCTACGAGCAGTACTTC.

CDR3 sequence reads: CATSGSGRLHNEQFF. For the CDR3, the DNA is TGTGCCACCAGTGGGAGCGGGAGATTACACAATGAGCAGTTCTTC. The genes are TRBV24-1 and TRBJ2-1; TRBD2 aligns across 8 bases. The CDR3 is 15 residues long. V was pared by 5 bases and J by 5 bases, with 7 bases of the junction left unmatched. Germline CDR1 reads KGHDR; CDR2 reads SFDVKD.

The V and J genes are TRBV27 and TRBJ2-7; D might be TRBD2 (6 bases). Germline-derived CDR1 and CDR2 are MNHEY and SMNVEV (reference sequence). V lost 3 bases, J lost 1 base, and 10 bases lay in between. The length of the CDR3 is 14 residues. The CDR3 region is CASSFSGGSYEQYF. The CDR3 nucleotides read TGTGCCAGCAGTTTTTCTGGGGGGTCCTACGAGCAGTACTTC.

The chain carries TRBV7-2 and TRBJ1-5; TRBD1 matches at 9 bases. This CDR3 spans 15 amino acids. CDR1 and CDR2 from the germline V gene are SGHTA and FQGNSA. The J segment lost 6 bases and the V segment lost 3 bases, leaving 6 bases of the junction unmatched. The CDR3 DNA reads TGTGCCAGCAGCTTTACAGGGGGCGCGGGTCAGCCCCAGCATTTT. It specifies CASSFTGGAGQPQHF. Full variable domain (outside the CDR3, taken from reference TRBV7-2 and TRBJ1-5): GAGVSQSPSNKVTEKGKDVELRCDPISGHTALYWYRQSLGQGLEFLIYFQGNSAPDKSGLPSDRFSAERTGGSVSTLTIQRTQQEDSAVYLCASSFTGGAGQPQHFGDGTRLSIL.

Regarding this clone: An end of the junction differs from the germline gene, which may be a read error. V and J are TRBV7-7 and TRBJ1-1, with a possible D match to TRBD1 (6 bases). The CDR3 extends over 15 amino acids. The germline gives CDR1 SSHAT, CDR2 FNYEAQ (reference sequence). The CDR3 bases are TGTGCTAGCAGCCCCTGGACAGATGAGAACACTGAAGCTTTCTTT. This encodes CASSPWTDENTEAFF.

The J gene is TRBJ2-6, the V gene TRBV5-5; TRBD1 matches at 12 bases. The CDR3 extends over 17 amino acids. Germline CDR1 and CDR2: SGHKS and YYEKEE (reference sequence). After removal of 4 bases from V and 2 bases from J, the junction contained 4 bases not matched to a gene. CDR3 sequence: CASSAGTGGAGANVLTF. CDR3 sequence (DNA): TGTGCCAGCAGCGCCGGGACAGGGGGCGCTGGGGCCAACGTCCTGACTTTC.

The table lists this clone with a count of one. This chain joins TRBV6-4 and TRBJ1-2; TRBD1 might be the D (5 bases). The CDR3 consists of 13 residues. V lost 2 bases and J lost 5, with 9 bases in between. Germline V gene sequence: CDR1 MRHNA, CDR2 SNTAGT. Here the CDR3 DNA reads TGTGCCAGCAGTGACGGCGACAGATATGGCTACACCTTC. It specifies CASSDGDRYGYTF.

This clone has only one observation. The chain joins TRBV18 to TRBJ1-1; D perhaps matches TRBD1 (6 bases). CDR1 and CDR2 from the germline V gene are KGHSH and LQKENI. The V end was cut by 4 bases, the J end by 4 bases, with 19 bases between. This CDR3 has 16 amino acids. The CDR3 reads CASSQLPNTGSTEAFF. DNA for the CDR3: TGTGCCAGCTCACAACTCCCAAATACAGGGAGCACTGAAGCTTTCTTT.

In DNA, the CDR3 is TGTGCCAGCAAGAGACAGGGGTTTGAAGCTTTCTTT. This encodes CASKRQGFEAFF. The chain links TRBV2 to TRBJ1-1; 8 bases line up with TRBD1. V lost 7 bases, J lost 7 bases, and 5 bases stayed unmatched. The CDR3 contains 12 residues. Per germline, CDR1 SNHLY and CDR2 FYNNEI.

The V gene is TRBV6-2 or TRBV6-3, the J gene TRBJ2-5, with 9 bases fitting TRBD1. J gave up 4 bases and V 6 bases, and 9 bases lay outside the gene matches. The CDR3 consists of 15 residues. CDR1 is MNHEY and CDR2 is SVGEGT in the germline V gene. The CDR3 nucleotides are TGTGCCAGCAGCTTGACGGGACAGGGTGGAGAGACCCAGTACTTC. It translates to CASSLTGQGGETQYF.

This clone was detected a few times. The chain uses TRBV19 and TRBJ2-1; perhaps TRBD1 as D (6 bases). CDR1 LNHDA and CDR2 SQIVND come from the germline V gene (reference sequence). Trimming pared 3 bases from V and 9 bases from J, leaving 15 bases between. CDR3 length: 14 residues. The CDR3 region is CASSIVPGAGEQFF. CDR3 bases: TGTGCCAGTAGTATTGTCCCAGGGGCGGGTGAGCAGTTCTTC.

V is TRBV20-1 and J is TRBJ2-7; 9 bases are a match to TRBD2. The germline gives CDR1 DFQATT, CDR2 SNEGSKA (reference sequence). The CDR3 spans 15 residues. Trimming at V came to 4 bases and at J to 0 bases, leaving 7 bases not matched to a gene. The chain's CDR3 is CSAIDGGRASYEQYF. The CDR3 nucleotides read TGCAGTGCTATTGATGGCGGGAGGGCCTCCTACGAGCAGTACTTC.

The chain's CDR3 is CASLTVWRGSTDTQYF. CDR3 DNA: TGTGCCAGCCTGACCGTATGGCGGGGTAGCACAGATACGCAGTATTTT. The genes are TRBV28 and TRBJ2-3; D might be TRBD2 (6 bases). V lost 8 bases and J 0 bases, leaving 18 bases between the germline ends. In germline, CDR1 is MDHEN, CDR2 SYDVKM. The CDR3 is made up of 16 amino acids.

The chain links TRBV11-2 to TRBJ1-2; perhaps TRBD1 as D (5 bases). This CDR3 spans 14 amino acids. V lost 4 bases and J 6 bases, leaving 15 bases between the germline ends. Per germline, CDR1 SGHAT and CDR2 FQNNGV. This CDR3 is CASSSAGRKDGYTF. CDR3 in DNA: TGTGCCAGCAGCTCGGCGGGGCGCAAGGATGGCTACACCTTC.

This clone was detected only a few times. The rearrangement joins TRBV7-2 to TRBJ1-2, with D perhaps TRBD1 (6 bases). The CDR3 sequence is 13 residues long. V dropped 5 bases and J dropped 9 bases, with 16 bases sitting between them. Germline V gene sequence: CDR1 SGHTA, CDR2 FQGNSA. The CDR3 DNA is TGTGCCAGCAGCCCCGAGGGGGGGCGGAGCTACACCTTC. This translates into CASSPEGGRSYTF.

The chain links TRBV28 to TRBJ1-2; D call uncertain. V lost 7 bases, J lost 3 bases, and 9 bases lay in between. CDR1 MDHEN and CDR2 SYDVKM come from the germline V gene. This CDR3 comprises 12 residues. The CDR3 loop is CASNFGYYGYTF. The CDR3 DNA reads TGTGCCAGCAATTTCGGGTACTATGGCTACACCTTC.

The chain joins TRBV7-2 to TRBJ1-6, with 8 bases fitting TRBD1. The CDR3 extends over 15 amino acids. After removal of 5 bases from V and 8 bases from J, the junction contained 8 bases not matched to a gene. CDR1 SGHTA and CDR2 FQGNSA come from the germline V gene. Here the CDR3 reads CASSPGQGGDSPLHF. CDR3 DNA sequence: TGTGCCAGCAGCCCTGGACAGGGAGGAGATTCACCCCTCCACTTT.

The J gene is TRBJ2-1, the V gene TRBV28; 8 positions agree with TRBD2. Germline trimming cut 5 bases from V and 0 bases from J; bases unmatched to any gene: 0. The CDR3 is 14 residues long. The germline CDR1 and CDR2 sequences are MDHEN and SYDVKM. The CDR3 loop is CASSAGGSYNEQFF. The CDR3 DNA follows: TGTGCCAGCAGTGCGGGGGGCTCCTACAATGAGCAGTTCTTC.

This chain links TRBV21-1 with TRBJ2-2; TRBD1 reflects the table's D call only, with no check against the DNA. TRBV21-1 is an annotated pseudogene. The CDR3 loop spans 15 amino acids. The chain's CDR3 is CASNNRTGNTGELFF. The CDR3, as DNA: TGTGCCAGCAACAACCGAACAGGGAACACCGGGGAGCTGTTTTTT.

This chain uses TRBV4-1 with TRBJ1-1, with no clear D. CDR1 and CDR2 from the germline V gene are MGHRA and YSYEKL. V was pared by 1 base and J by 0 bases, with 9 bases between. The CDR3 is 15 amino acids. CDR3 in amino acids: CASSQVTDMNTEAFF. The CDR3, as DNA: TGCGCCAGCAGCCAAGTAACAGACATGAACACTGAAGCTTTCTTT.

The chain recombines TRBV11-1 with TRBJ2-1; TRBD2 matches 13 bases. Trimming at V came to 5 bases and at J to 7 bases, leaving 5 bases not matched to a gene. This CDR3 has 15 amino acids. The V gene's germline CDR1 is SGHAT and CDR2 FQDESV (reference sequence). The CDR3 region has the DNA TGTGCCAGCAGCCTTGGACTAGCGGGAGCGAATGAGCAGTTCTTC. Translating gives CASSLGLAGANEQFF.

The rearrangement links TRBV6-5 to TRBJ1-3; TRBD1 might be the D (6 bases). The CDR3 contains 15 residues. V was cut by 6 bases and J by 0 bases, with 12 bases left in between. Germline V gives CDR1 MNHEY, CDR2 SVGAGI. CDR3 nucleotides: TGTGCCAGCAGAAGGGACATGATCTCTGGAAACACCATATATTTT. Translated, it gives CASRRDMISGNTIYF.

This rearrangement joins TRBV6-2 or TRBV6-3 to TRBJ1-2, with a tentative D call TRBD1 (6 bases). V lost 6 bases, J lost 7 bases, and 18 bases lay in between. The CDR3 extends over 14 amino acids. Per the germline V gene, CDR1 is MNHEY and CDR2 is SVGEGT. Here the CDR3 reads CASSGWIAGVGYTF. In DNA form, the CDR3 reads TGTGCCAGCAGCGGATGGATCGCAGGGGTTGGCTACACCTTC.

The chain carries TRBV4-2 and TRBJ1-3; 7 bases align to TRBD1. Germline V CDR1 and CDR2: LGHNA, YNFKEQ. The CDR3 is 18 amino acids. The V and J ends lost 1 base and 4 bases, in that order; junction bases with no gene match: 13. CDR3 DNA: TGTGCCAGCAGCCAAGCTCCACAGGGGCCGAGAGACGGAAACACCATATATTTT. It translates to CASSQAPQGPRDGNTIYF.

The genes are TRBV29-1 and TRBJ1-2, with D perhaps TRBD1 (6 bases). The CDR3 covers 14 residues. Germline CDR1 is SQVTM and CDR2 is ANQGSEA. The ends were cut back, 7 bases at V and 5 bases at J, with 20 bases in the middle. CDR3 in DNA: TGCAGCGCCGACACCGGGCAGGGGCGGTATGGCTACACCTTC. It specifies CSADTGQGRYGYTF.